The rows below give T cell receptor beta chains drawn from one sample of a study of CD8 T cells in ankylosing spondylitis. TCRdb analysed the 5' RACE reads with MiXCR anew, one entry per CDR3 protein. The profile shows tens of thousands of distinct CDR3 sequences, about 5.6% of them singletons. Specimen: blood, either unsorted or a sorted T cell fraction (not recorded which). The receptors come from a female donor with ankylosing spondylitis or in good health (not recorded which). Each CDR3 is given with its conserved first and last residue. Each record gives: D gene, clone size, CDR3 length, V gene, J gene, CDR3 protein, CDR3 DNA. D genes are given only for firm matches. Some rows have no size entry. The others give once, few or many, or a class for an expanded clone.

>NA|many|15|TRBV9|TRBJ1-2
CASSLRTETNYGYTF
TGTGCCAGCAGCCTCAGGACGGAAACCAACTATGGCTACACCTTC
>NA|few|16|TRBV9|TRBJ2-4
CASSVGVQGDKNIQYF
TGTGCCAGCAGCGTAGGAGTACAGGGTGACAAAAACATTCAGTACTTC
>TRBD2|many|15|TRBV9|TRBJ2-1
CASSVVYGTSNEQFF
TGTGCCAGCAGCGTCGTTTATGGGACTAGCAATGAGCAGTTCTTC
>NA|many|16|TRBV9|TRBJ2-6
CASSVVGATGANVLTF
TGTGCCAGCAGCGTAGTCGGGGCCACTGGGGCCAACGTCCTGACTTTC
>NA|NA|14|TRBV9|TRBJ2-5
CASSVGLVKETQYF
TGTGCCAGCAGCGTAGGATTGGTTAAAGAGACCCAGTACTTC
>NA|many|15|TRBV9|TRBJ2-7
CASSVGGQGNHEQYF
TGTGCCAGCAGCGTAGGTGGCCAGGGTAACCACGAGCAGTACTTC
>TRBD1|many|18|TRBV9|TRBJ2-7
CASSVAAYPGQGPYEQYF
TGTGCCAGCAGCGTAGCCGCCTACCCTGGACAGGGCCCCTACGAGCAGTACTTC
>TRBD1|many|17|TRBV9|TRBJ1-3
CASSADVGQNSGNTIYF
TGTGCCAGCAGCGCAGATGTGGGACAGAACTCTGGAAACACCATATATTTT
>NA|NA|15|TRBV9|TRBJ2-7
CASSVDLGTAYEQYF
TGTGCCAGCAGCGTAGATCTGGGGACCGCCTACGAGCAGTACTTC
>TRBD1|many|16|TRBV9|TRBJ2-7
CASSASGTGVFYEQYF
TGTGCCAGCAGCGCATCCGGGACAGGGGTGTTTTACGAGCAGTACTTC
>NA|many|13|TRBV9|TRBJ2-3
CASSAVFADTQYF
TGTGCCAGCAGCGCGGTTTTTGCAGATACGCAGTATTTT
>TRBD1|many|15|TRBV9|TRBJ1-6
CASSDTGTGAGALHF
TGTGCCAGCAGCGACACCGGGACAGGGGCTGGGGCCCTCCACTTT
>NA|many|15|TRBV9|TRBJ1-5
CASSADPNSNQPQHF
TGTGCCAGCAGCGCCGATCCGAATAGCAATCAGCCCCAGCATTTT
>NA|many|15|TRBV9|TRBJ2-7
CASSPTGIAIYEQYF
TGTGCCAGCAGCCCGACGGGGATAGCGATCTACGAGCAGTACTTC
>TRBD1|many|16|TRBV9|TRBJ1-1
CASSARDRGRDTEAFF
TGTGCCAGCAGCGCACGGGACAGGGGGCGGGACACTGAAGCTTTCTTT
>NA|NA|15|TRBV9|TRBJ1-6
CASSVADTGNSPLHF
TGTGCCAGCAGCGTAGCTGACACAGGGAATTCACCCCTCCACTTT
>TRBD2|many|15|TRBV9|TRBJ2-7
CASSPRLAGGNEQYF
TGTGCCAGCAGCCCCCGACTAGCGGGGGGGAATGAGCAGTACTTC
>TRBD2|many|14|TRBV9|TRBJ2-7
CASSPQGLGYEQYF
TGTGCCAGCAGCCCACAGGGACTAGGCTACGAGCAGTACTTC
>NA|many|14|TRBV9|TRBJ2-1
CASSETTFYNEQFF
TGTGCCAGCAGCGAGACCACCTTTTACAATGAGCAGTTCTTC
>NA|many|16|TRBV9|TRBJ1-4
CASSVWDVATNEKLFF
TGTGCCAGCAGCGTTTGGGACGTTGCAACTAATGAAAAACTGTTTTTT
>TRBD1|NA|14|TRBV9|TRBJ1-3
CASSVTGTGNTIYF
TGTGCCAGCAGCGTGACAGGGACTGGAAACACCATATATTTT
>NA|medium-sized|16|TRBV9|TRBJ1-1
CASSVVSGATYTEAFF
TGTGCCAGCAGCGTAGTGTCAGGGGCCACCTACACTGAAGCTTTCTTT
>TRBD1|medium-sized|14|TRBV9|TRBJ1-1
CASSPRDRNTEAFF
TGTGCCAGCAGCCCCCGGGACAGGAACACTGAAGCTTTCTTT
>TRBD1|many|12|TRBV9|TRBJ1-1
CASSKDRGKAFF
TGTGCCAGCAGCAAAGACAGGGGGAAGGCTTTCTTT
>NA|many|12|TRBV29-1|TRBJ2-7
CSVDNRRYEQYF
TGCAGCGTTGATAATCGGAGGTACGAGCAGTACTTC
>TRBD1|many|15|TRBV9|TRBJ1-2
CASSVGDREDYGYTF
TGTGCCAGCAGCGTAGGGGACAGGGAGGATTATGGCTACACCTTC
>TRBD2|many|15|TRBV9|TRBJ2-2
CASSVETSVSGELFF
TGTGCCAGCAGCGTAGAGACTAGCGTGTCCGGGGAGCTGTTTTTT
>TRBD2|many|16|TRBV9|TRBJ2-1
CASSVSTSGAYNEQFF
TGTGCCAGCAGCGTGTCGACTAGCGGGGCCTACAATGAGCAGTTCTTC
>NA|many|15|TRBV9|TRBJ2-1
CASSVVSATGNEQFF
TGTGCCAGCAGCGTAGTATCCGCAACGGGGAATGAGCAGTTCTTC
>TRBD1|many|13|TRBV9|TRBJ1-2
CASSLDRVGGYTF
TGTGCCAGCAGCCTGGACAGGGTCGGTGGCTACACCTTC
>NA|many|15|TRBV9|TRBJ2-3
CASSLEERPTDTQYF
TGTGCCAGCAGCTTAGAGGAGCGACCCACAGATACGCAGTATTTT
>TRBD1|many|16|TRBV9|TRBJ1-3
CASSPGTGFSGNTIYF
TGTGCCAGCAGCCCCGGGACAGGGTTCTCTGGAAACACCATATATTTT
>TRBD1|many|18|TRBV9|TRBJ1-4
CASSKGATGVIANEKLFF
TGTGCCAGCAGCAAAGGGGCGACAGGGGTTATTGCTAATGAAAAACTGTTTTTT
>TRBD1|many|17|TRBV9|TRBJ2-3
CASSATSGTGLTDTQYF
TGTGCCAGCAGCGCTACCTCCGGGACAGGGCTTACAGATACGCAGTATTTT
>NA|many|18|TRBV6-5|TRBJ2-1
CASSYPLGGIITYNEQFF
TGTGCCAGCAGTTACCCTCTCGGAGGGATAATAACCTACAATGAGCAGTTCTTC
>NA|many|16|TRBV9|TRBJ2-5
CASSVGRGRAPETQYF
TGTGCCAGCAGCGTAGGAAGGGGGAGGGCGCCAGAGACCCAGTACTTC
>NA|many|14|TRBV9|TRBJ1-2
CASSVAATEYGYTF
TGTGCCAGCAGCGTAGCTGCGACCGAGTATGGCTACACCTTC
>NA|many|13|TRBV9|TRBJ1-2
CASSVDGQYGYTF
TGTGCCAGCAGCGTAGATGGACAGTATGGCTACACCTTC
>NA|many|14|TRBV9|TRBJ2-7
CASSYTGSSYEQYF
TGTGCCAGCAGCTATACGGGGAGCTCCTACGAGCAGTACTTC
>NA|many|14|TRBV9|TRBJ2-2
CASSVDGFSGELFF
TGTGCCAGCAGCGTAGATGGGTTCAGCGGGGAGCTGTTTTTT
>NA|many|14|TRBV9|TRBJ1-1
CASSSSSGGTEAFF
TGTGCCAGCAGCAGTAGTTCCGGGGGCACTGAAGCTTTCTTT
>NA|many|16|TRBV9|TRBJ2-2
CASSELTAGGPGELFF
TGTGCCAGCAGCGAGCTGACAGCCGGAGGTCCCGGGGAGCTGTTTTTT
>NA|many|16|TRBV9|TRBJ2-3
CASSVVEGGPTDTQYF
TGTGCCAGCAGCGTCGTCGAGGGGGGGCCGACAGATACGCAGTATTTT
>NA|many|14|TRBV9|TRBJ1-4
CASSAHPGGEKLFF
TGTGCCAGCAGCGCTCATCCTGGGGGTGAAAAACTGTTTTTT
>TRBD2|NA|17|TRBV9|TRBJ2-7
CASSVGPSGRASYEQYF
TGTGCCAGCAGCGTAGGTCCTAGCGGGAGGGCCAGCTACGAGCAGTACTTC
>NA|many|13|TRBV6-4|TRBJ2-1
CASRIISNNEQFF
TGTGCCAGCAGGATAATATCAAACAATGAGCAGTTCTTC
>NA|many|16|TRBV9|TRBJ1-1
CASSSTPTPGRREAFF
TGTGCCAGCAGCTCAACACCCACCCCAGGGCGGCGTGAAGCTTTCTTT
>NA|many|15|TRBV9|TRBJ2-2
CASTLRGTNTGELFF
TGTGCCAGCACTCTTCGGGGGACGAACACCGGGGAGCTGTTTTTT
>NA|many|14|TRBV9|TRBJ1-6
CASSPSLHNSPLHF
TGTGCCAGCAGCCCCTCCCTTCATAATTCACCCCTCCACTTT
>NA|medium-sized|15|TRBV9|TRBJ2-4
CASSVVGGRENIQYF
TGTGCCAGCAGCGTAGTTGGGGGCCGGGAAAACATTCAGTACTTC
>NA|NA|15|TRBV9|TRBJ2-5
CASSVELGGQETQYF
TGTGCCAGCAGCGTAGAACTTGGGGGCCAAGAGACCCAGTACTTC
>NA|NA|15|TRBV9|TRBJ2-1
CASSVSQGAYNEQFF
TGTGCCAGCAGCGTATCCCAAGGAGCGTACAATGAGCAGTTCTTC
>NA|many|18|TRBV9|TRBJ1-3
CASSVSPPGQISGNTIYF
TGTGCCAGCAGCGTATCACCTCCGGGACAAATCTCTGGAAACACCATATATTTT
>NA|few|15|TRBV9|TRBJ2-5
CASSPPGRGQETQYF
TGTGCCAGCAGCCCCCCGGGCAGGGGTCAAGAGACCCAGTACTTC